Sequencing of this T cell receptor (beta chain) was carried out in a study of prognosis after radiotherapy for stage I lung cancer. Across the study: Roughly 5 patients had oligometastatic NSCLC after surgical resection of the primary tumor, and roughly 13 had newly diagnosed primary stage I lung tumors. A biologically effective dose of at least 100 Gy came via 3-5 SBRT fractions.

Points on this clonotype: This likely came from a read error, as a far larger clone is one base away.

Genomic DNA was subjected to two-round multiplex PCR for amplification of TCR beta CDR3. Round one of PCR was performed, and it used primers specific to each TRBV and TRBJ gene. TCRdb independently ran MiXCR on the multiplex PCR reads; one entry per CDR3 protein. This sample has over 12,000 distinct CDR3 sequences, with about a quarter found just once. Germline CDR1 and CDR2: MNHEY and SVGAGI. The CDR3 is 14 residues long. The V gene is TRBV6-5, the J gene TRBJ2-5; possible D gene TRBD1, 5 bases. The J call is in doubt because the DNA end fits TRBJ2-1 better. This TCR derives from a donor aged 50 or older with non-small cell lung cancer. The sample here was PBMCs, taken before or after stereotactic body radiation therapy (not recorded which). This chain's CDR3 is CASSYSRLDNGQFF. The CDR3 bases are TGTGCCAGCAGTTACTCGAGGTTGGACAATGGGCAGTTCTTC.